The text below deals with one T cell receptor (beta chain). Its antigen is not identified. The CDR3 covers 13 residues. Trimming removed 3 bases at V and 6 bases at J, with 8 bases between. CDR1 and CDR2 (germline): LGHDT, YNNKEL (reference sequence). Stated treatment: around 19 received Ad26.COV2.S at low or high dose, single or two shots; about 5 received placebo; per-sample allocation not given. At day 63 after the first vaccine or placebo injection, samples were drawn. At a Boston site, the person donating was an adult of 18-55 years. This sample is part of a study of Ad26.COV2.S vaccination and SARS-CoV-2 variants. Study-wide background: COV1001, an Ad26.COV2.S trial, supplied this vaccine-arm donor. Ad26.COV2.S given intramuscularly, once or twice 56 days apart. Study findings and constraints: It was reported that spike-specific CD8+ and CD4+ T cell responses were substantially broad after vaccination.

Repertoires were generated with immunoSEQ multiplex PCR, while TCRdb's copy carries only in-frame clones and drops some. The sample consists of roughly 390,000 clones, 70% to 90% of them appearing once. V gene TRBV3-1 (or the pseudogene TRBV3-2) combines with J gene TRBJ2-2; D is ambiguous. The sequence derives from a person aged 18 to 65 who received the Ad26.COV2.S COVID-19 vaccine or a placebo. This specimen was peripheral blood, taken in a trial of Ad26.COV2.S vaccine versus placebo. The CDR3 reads CASSHGPSGELFF. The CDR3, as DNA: TGTGCCAGCAGCCACGGACCGTCCGGGGAGCTGTTTTTT.